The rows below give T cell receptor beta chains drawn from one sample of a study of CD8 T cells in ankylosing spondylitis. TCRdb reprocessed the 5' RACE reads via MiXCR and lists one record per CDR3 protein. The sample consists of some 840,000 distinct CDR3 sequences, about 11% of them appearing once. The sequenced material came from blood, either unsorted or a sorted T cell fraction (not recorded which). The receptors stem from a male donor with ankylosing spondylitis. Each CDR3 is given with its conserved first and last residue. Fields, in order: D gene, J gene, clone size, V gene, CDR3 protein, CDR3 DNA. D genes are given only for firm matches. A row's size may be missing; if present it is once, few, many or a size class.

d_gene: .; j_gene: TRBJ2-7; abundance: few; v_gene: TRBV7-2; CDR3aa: CASSSHHAYEQYF; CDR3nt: TGTGCCAGCAGCTCCCATCATGCATACGAGCAGTACTTC
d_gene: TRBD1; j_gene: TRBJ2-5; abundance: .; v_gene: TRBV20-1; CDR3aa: CSATEQGVTETQYF; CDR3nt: TGCAGTGCTACAGAACAGGGGGTTACGGAGACCCAGTACTTC
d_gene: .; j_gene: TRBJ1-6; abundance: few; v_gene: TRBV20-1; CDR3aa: CSAFRDPNSPLHF; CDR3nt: TGCAGTGCTTTCCGGGACCCTAATTCACCCCTCCACTTT
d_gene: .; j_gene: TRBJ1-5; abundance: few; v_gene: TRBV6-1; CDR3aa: CASSPVGVDQPQHF; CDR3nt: TGTGCCAGCAGCCCTGTTGGGGTGGATCAGCCCCAGCATTTT
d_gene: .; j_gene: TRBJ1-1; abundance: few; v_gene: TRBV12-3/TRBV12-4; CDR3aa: CASSFRTARNTEAFF; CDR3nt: TGTGCCAGCAGTTTTCGGACAGCAAGGAACACTGAAGCTTTCTTT
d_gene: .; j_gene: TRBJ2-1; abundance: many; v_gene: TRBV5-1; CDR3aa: CASSSQGAGNEQFF; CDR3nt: TGCGCCAGCAGCTCGCAGGGAGCGGGCAATGAGCAGTTCTTC
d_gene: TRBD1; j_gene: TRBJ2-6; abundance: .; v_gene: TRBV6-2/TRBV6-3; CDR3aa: CASRITGAGANVLTF; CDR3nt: TGTGCCAGCAGGATAACAGGGGCTGGGGCCAACGTCCTGACTTTC
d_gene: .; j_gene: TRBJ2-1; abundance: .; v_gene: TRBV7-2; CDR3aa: CASSSRGTNNEQFF; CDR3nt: TGTGCCAGCAGCTCTCGGGGCACCAACAATGAGCAGTTCTTC
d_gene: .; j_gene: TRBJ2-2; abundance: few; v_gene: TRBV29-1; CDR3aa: CSVEEGPNTGELFF; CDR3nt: TGCAGCGTTGAAGAGGGACCAAACACCGGGGAGCTGTTTTTT
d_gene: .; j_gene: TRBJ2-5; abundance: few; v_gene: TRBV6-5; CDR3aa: CASSYDGSGETQYF; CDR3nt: TGTGCCAGCAGTTATGATGGTAGCGGAGAGACCCAGTACTTC
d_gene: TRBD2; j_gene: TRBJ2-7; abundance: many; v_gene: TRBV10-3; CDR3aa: CAIRPGLAGGYEQYF; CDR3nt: TGTGCCATCAGACCCGGACTAGCGGGGGGCTACGAGCAGTACTTC
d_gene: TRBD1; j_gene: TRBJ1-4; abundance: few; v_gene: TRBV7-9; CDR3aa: CASSTRQGAAEKLFF; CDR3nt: TGTGCCAGCAGCACCCGACAGGGGGCGGCTGAAAAACTGTTTTTT
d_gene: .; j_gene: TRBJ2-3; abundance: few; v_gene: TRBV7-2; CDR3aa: CASSLRRGDTQYF; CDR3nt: TGTGCCAGCAGCTTACGAAGGGGGGATACGCAGTATTTT
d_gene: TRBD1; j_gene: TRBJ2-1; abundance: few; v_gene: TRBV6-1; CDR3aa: CASKRFGTGGFNEQFF; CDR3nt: TGTGCCAGCAAGAGGTTTGGGACAGGGGGTTTTAATGAGCAGTTCTTC
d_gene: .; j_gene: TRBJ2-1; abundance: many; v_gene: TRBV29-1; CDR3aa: CSALREHNEQFF; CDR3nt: TGCAGCGCCCTCCGGGAGCACAATGAGCAGTTCTTC
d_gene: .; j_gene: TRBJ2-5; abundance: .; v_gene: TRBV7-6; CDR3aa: CASSLEDSLQTQYF; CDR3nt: TGTGCCAGCAGCTTAGAGGACAGCCTGCAGACCCAGTACTTC
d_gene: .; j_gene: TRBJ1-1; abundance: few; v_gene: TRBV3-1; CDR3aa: CASSQRGTEAFF; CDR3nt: TGTGCCAGCAGCCAGCGGGGAACTGAAGCTTTCTTT
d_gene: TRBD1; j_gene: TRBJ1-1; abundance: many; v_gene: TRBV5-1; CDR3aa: CASSYTGTENTEAFF; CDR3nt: TGCGCCAGCAGCTACACCGGGACAGAGAACACTGAAGCTTTCTTT
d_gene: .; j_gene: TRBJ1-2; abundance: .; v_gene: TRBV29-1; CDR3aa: CSVEDNILFFF; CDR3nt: TGCAGCGTTGAAGACAATATCCTCTTCTTCTTC
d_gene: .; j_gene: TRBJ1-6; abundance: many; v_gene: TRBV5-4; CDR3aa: CASSFRPLHF; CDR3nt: TGTGCCAGCAGCTTCCGACCCCTCCACTTT
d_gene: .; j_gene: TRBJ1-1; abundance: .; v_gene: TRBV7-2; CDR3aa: CASSLDGIQGEAFF; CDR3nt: TGTGCCAGCAGCTTAGACGGGATACAGGGTGAAGCTTTCTTT
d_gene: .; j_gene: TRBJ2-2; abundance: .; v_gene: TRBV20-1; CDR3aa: CSAKPGALNTGELFF; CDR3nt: TGCAGTGCTAAACCGGGTGCCCTGAACACCGGGGAGCTGTTTTTT
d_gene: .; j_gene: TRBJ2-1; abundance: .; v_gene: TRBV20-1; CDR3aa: CSARVLRERYNEQFF; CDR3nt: TGCAGTGCTAGAGTGTTGAGGGAGCGCTACAATGAGCAGTTCTTC
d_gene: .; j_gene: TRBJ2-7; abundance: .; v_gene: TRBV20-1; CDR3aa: CSATSGESSYEQYF; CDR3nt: TGCAGTGCTACCTCGGGCGAGAGCTCCTACGAGCAGTACTTC
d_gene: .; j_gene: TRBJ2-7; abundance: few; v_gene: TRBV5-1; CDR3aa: CASSFGSPEYEQYF; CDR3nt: TGCGCCAGCAGCTTTGGGAGTCCGGAGTACGAGCAGTACTTC
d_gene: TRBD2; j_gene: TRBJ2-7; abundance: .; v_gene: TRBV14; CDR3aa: CASSPTAGTRYYEQYF; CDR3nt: TGTGCCAGCAGCCCGACCGCCGGGACTAGGTACTACGAGCAGTACTTC
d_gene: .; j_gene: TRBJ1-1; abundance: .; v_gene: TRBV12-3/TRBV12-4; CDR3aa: CASSLTVYTEAFF; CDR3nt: TGTGCCAGCAGTTTGACAGTTTACACTGAAGCTTTCTTT
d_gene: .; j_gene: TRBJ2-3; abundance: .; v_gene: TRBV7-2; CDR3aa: CASSLAVTSRGDTQYF; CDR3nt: TGTGCCAGCAGCTTAGCAGTGACAAGTAGAGGAGATACGCAGTATTTT
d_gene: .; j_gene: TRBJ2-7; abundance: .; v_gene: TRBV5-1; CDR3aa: CASSSRGSPSSYEQYF; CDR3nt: TGCGCCAGCAGCTCCCGGGGGAGTCCGAGCTCCTACGAGCAGTACTTC
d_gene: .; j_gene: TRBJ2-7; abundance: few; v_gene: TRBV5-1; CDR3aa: CASSRGRGPSYEQYF; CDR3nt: TGCGCCAGCAGTCGAGGACGGGGACCTTCCTACGAGCAGTACTTC
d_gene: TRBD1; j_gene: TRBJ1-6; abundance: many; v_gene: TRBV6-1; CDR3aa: CASSTPGGQTLHF; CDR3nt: TGTGCCAGCAGTACCCCAGGGGGGCAAACCCTCCACTTT
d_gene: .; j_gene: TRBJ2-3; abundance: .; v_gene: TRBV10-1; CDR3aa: CASSGPSDTQYF; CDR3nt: TGCGCCAGCAGTGGACCTTCGGATACGCAGTATTTT
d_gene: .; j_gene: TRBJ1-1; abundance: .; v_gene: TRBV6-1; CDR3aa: CASISLGAGAMNTEAFF; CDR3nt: TGTGCCAGCATCTCCCTGGGGGCAGGAGCTATGAACACTGAAGCTTTCTTT